The clone carrying this T cell receptor beta chain was counted a few times. Its antigen is as yet unknown. The entirety of the isolated RNA underwent reverse transcription, so expressed TCRB transcripts were sequenced. Method: immunoSEQ multiplex PCR; TCRdb's copy keeps in-frame clones and lacks some. The sample shows 300,000 to 400,000 clones, 8% to 10% of them seen only once. Only one heparinised blood draw was taken per donor, and its volume averaged around 110 mL. CD4+ naive, central memory, regulatory and stem cell-like memory subsets were isolated by sorting on CD45RO/CCR7/CD25/CD127/CD95/CD27. CDR1 is WSHSY and CDR2 is SAAADI in the germline V gene. The length of the CDR3 is 14 residues. Deletions cut 4 bases from V and 0 bases from J, with 7 bases between. The sample comes from a study of beta chain features in type 1 diabetes. Study-wide context: There were approximately 110,000,000 sorted cells examined across all samples. Study-level points and caveats: Type 1 diabetes patients had moderately but significantly shorter TCRB CDR3s in all four CD4+ subsets. The naive, central memory and Treg TCRB repertoires looked more alike in patients than they did in healthy donors.

This chain connects TRBV10-2 to TRBJ1-3; perhaps TRBD1 as D (5 bases). This TCR came from a man aged 30 to 39 with type 1 diabetes. Sequences were obtained from central memory CD4+ T cells from blood. The CDR3 DNA follows: TGCGCCAGCAGTGGACAGCTCTCTGGAAACACCATATATTTT. It yields the protein CASSGQLSGNTIYF.